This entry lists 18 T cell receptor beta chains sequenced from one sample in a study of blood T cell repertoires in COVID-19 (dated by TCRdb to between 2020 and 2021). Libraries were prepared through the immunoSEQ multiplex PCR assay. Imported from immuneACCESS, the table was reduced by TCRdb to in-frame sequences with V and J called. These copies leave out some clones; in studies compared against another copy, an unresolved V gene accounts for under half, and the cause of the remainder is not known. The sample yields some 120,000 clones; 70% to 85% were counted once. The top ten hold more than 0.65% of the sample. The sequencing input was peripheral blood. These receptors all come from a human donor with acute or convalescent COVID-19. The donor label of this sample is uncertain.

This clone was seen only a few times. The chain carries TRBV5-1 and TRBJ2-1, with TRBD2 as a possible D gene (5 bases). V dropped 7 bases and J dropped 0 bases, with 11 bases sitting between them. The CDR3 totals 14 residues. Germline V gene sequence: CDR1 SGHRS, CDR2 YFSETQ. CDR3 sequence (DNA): TGCGCCAGCGCGAGGGAGAGCTCCTACAATGAGCAGTTCTTC. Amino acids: CASARESSYNEQFF.

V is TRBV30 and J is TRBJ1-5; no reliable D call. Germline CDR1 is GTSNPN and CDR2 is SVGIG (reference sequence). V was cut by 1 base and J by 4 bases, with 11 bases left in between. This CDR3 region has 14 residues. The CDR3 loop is CAWSGPVRNQPQHF. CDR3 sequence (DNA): TGTGCCTGGAGTGGCCCCGTTCGGAATCAGCCCCAGCATTTT.

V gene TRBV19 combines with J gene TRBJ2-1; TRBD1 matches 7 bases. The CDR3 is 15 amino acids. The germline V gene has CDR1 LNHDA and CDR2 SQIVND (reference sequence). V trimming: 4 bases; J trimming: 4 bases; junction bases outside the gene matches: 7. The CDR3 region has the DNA TGTGCCAGTAGTACACGGGACAGCCCTTACAATGAGCAGTTCTTC. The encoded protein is CASSTRDSPYNEQFF.

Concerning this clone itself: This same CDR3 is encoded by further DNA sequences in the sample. For the CDR3, the DNA is TGCGCCAGCAGCTTGCGCCCGAGCTCTGGAAACACCATATATTTT. Amino acid sequence: CASSLRPSSGNTIYF. The chain is built from TRBV5-1 and TRBJ1-3; D gene uncertain. The CDR3 is made up of 15 amino acids. Trimming left V 1 base short and J 0 bases short, with 8 bases between. Germline CDR1 SGHRS, CDR2 YFSETQ.

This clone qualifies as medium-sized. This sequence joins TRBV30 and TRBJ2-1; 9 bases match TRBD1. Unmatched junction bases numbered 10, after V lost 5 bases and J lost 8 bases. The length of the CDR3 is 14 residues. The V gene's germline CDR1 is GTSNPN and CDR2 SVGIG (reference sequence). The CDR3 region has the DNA TGTGCCTGGGTCCCCGGGACAGGGTTTCATGAGCAGTTCTTC. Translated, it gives CAWVPGTGFHEQFF.

The CDR3 DNA is TGTGCCAGCAGTTACGGACAGACAAACTATGGCTACACCTTC. This encodes CASSYGQTNYGYTF. The chain joins TRBV6-6 to TRBJ1-2, with D maybe TRBD1 (6 bases). Trimming removed 2 bases at V and 2 bases at J, with 9 bases between. The length of the CDR3 is 14 residues. The V gene's germline CDR1 is MNHNY and CDR2 SVGAGI (reference sequence).

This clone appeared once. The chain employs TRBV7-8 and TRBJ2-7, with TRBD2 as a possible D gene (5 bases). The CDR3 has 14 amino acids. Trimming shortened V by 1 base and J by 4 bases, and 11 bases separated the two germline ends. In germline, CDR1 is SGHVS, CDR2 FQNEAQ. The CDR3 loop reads CASSLVPRDYEQYF. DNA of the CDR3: TGTGCCAGCAGCTTAGTGCCGAGGGATTACGAGCAGTACTTC.

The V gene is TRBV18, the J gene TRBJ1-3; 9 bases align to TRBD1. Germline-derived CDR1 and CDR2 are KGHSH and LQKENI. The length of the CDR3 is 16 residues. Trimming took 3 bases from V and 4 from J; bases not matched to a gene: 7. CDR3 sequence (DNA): TGTGCCAGCTCACCTACCACAGGGGGCTTAGGAAACACCATATATTTT. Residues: CASSPTTGGLGNTIYF.

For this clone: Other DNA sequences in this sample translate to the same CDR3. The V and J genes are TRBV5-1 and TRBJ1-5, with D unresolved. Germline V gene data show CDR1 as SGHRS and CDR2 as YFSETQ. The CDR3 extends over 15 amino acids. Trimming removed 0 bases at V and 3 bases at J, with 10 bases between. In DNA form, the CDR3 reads TGCGCCAGCAGCTTGGATGGGCAGCCCAATCAGCCCCAGCATTTT. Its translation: CASSLDGQPNQPQHF.

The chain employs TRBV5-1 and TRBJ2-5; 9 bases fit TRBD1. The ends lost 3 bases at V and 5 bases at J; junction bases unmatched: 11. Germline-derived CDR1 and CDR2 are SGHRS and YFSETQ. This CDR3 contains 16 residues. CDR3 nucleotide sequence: TGCGCCAGCAGCTCACCCTCCGGGACAGGGTACGAGACCCAGTACTTC. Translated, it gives CASSSPSGTGYETQYF.

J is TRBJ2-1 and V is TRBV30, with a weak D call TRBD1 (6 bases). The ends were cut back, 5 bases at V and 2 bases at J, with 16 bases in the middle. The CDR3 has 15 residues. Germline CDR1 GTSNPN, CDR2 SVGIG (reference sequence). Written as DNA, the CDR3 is TGTGCCTGGGGCCCCGCCTGGGGGCCCTACAATGAGCAGTTCTTC. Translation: CAWGPAWGPYNEQFF.

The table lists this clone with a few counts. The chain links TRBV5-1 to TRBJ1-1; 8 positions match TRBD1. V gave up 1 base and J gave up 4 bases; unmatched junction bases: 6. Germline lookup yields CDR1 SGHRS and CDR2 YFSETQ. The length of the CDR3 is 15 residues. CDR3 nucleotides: TGCGCCAGCAGCTTGAGGACAGGGAGGGGCACTGAAGCTTTCTTT. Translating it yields CASSLRTGRGTEAFF. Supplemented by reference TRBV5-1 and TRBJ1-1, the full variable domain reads KAGVTQTPRYLIKTRGQQVTLSCSPISGHRSVSWYQQTPGQGLQFLFEYFSETQRNKGNFPGRFSGRQFSNSRSEMNVSTLELGDSALYLCASSLRTGRGTEAFFGQGTRLTVV.

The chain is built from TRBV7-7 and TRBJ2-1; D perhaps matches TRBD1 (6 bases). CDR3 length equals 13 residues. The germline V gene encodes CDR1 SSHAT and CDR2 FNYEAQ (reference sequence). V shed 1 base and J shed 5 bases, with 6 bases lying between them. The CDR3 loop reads CASSLDRDNEQFF. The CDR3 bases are TGTGCCAGCAGCTTAGACAGGGACAATGAGCAGTTCTTC.

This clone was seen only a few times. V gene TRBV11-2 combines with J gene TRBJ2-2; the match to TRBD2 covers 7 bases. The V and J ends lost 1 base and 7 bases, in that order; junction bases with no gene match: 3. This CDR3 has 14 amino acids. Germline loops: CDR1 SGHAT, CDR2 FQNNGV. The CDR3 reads CASSLGGGSGELFF. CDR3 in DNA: TGTGCCAGCAGCTTAGGCGGGGGTAGCGGGGAGCTGTTTTTT.

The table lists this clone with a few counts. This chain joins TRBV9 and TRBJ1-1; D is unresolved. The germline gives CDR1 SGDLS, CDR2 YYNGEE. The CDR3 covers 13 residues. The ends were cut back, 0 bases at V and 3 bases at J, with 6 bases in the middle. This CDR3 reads CASSVVPDTEAFF. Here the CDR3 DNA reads TGTGCCAGCAGCGTAGTCCCCGACACTGAAGCTTTCTTT.

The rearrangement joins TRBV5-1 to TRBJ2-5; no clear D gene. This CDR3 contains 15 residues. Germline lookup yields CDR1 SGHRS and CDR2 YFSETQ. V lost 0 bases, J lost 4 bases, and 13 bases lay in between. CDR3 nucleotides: TGCGCCAGCAGCTTGGTAACCGCGCCTCCAGAGACCCAGTACTTC. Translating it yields CASSLVTAPPETQYF.

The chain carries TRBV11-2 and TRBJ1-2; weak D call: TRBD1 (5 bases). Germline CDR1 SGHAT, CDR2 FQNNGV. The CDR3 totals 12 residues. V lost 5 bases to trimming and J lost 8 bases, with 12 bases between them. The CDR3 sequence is CASSAGRRGYTF. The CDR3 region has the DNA TGTGCCAGCAGCGCGGGACGGCGGGGCTACACCTTC.

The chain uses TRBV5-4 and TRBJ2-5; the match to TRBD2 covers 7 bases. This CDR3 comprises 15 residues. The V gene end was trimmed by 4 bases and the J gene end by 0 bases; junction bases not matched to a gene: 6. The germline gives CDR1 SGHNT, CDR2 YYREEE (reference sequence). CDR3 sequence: CASSPSGVDQETQYF. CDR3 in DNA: TGTGCCAGCAGCCCCAGCGGGGTCGACCAAGAGACCCAGTACTTC.